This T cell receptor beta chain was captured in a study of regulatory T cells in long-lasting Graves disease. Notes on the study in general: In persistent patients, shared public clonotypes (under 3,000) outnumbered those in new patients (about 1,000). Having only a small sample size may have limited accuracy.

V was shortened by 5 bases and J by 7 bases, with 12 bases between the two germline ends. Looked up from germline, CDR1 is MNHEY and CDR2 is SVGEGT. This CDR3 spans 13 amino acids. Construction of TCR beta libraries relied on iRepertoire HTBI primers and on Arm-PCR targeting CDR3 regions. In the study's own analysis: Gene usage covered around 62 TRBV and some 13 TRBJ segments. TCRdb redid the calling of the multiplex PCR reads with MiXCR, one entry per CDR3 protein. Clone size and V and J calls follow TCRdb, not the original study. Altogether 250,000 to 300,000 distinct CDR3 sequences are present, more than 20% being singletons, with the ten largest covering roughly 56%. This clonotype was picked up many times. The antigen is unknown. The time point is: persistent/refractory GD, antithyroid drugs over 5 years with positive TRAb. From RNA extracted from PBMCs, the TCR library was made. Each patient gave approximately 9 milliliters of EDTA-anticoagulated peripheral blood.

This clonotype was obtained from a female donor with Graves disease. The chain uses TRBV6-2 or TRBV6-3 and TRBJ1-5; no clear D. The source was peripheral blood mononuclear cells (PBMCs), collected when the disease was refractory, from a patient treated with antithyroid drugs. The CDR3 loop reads CASSQLGSQPQHF. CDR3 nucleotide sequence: TGTGCCAGCAGTCAGCTGGGGTCCCAGCCCCAGCATTTT.